The clone carrying this T cell receptor beta chain was seen repeatedly, ten times or more. What it binds is unknown. The sample originates from a study of identical twins. Study outcomes and limitations: The study found excess low generation probability among twin-shared out-of-frame alpha sequences. Invariant MAIT and iNKT cells could partly confound zero-insertion analyses. Monozygotic twin pairs showed more out-of-frame TCR alpha sharing than models estimated.

Template switching introduced a universal primer site, and the cDNA bore unique molecular identifiers. TCRdb re-derived calls from the 5' RACE reads in MiXCR, one entry per CDR3 protein. The repertoire holds 450,000 or so distinct CDR3 sequences, with under 20% as singletons. This clonotype was obtained from a man aged 50 or older in good health. Sequenced material: naive T cells sorted from blood.

The CDR3 coding sequence is TGTGCCATCAGGGCTGGCACAGGGGGCTCTGGGGCCAACGTCCTGACTTTC. Translation: CAIRAGTGGSGANVLTF. The genes are TRBV10-3 and TRBJ2-6, with 8 positions matching TRBD1. CDR1 and CDR2 from the germline V gene are ENHRY and SYGVKD. The CDR3 loop spans 17 amino acids. V lost 6 bases, J lost 0 bases, and 7 bases stayed unmatched.